This T cell receptor beta chain was sequenced during a study of molecular identifiers for immune sequencing clone quantification. With regard to this clonotype: Being one base from a much bigger clone, this may be a read error.

TCRdb called the PCR reads again in MiXCR, with one record for every CDR3 protein. The profile shows 75,000 to 95,000 distinct CDR3 sequences, 25% of them singletons. The CDR3 consists of 13 residues. Germline values: CDR1 SQVTM, CDR2 ANQGSEA. The sequence was collected from a human donor in good health. Some libraries in this study had Jurkat cell RNA spiked in. The chain recombines TRBV29-1 with TRBJ2-1; 7 nucleotides agree with TRBD2. Sequencing used naive CD8+ T cells from blood, with Jurkat cell RNA spiked in. Subset of the sample: FACS-sorted CD8+CD4-CCR7+CD45RA+ naive T cells. The CDR3 coding sequence is TGCAGCGCTGAACCACTAGCGTCTAATGAGCAGTTCTTC. The encoded protein is CSAEPLASNEQFF.